The 18 T cell receptor beta chains in this list originate from one sample, sequenced in a study of OX40 agonist ivuxolimab in advanced cancers. TCRdb's table, derived via immunoSEQ multiplex PCR, lists solely in-frame clones and lacks some. The sample carries 85,000 to 100,000 clones, roughly 93% recorded once. The sample consisted of CD4+ or CD8+ T cells sorted from blood, taken in a trial of the OX40 agonist ivuxolimab. The receptors were gathered from an adult with an advanced solid tumor such as melanoma, head and neck, liver or kidney cancer.

The V and J genes are TRBV10-3 and TRBJ1-5; the D is unclear. Germline CDR1 reads ENHRY; CDR2 reads SYGVKD. V dropped 6 bases and J dropped 3 bases, with 6 bases sitting between them. CDR3 length: 12 amino acids. CDR3 loop: CAISHYNQPQHF. The CDR3 DNA sequence: TGTGCCATCAGCCACTACAATCAGCCCCAGCATTTT.

This clone was seen just once. The CDR3 coding sequence is TGTGCCAGCAGCTTAGGGACTCGGACACGAGAGCAGTTCTTC. Protein product: CASSLGTRTREQFF. The chain recombines TRBV7-6 with TRBJ2-1; the D gene could be TRBD1 or TRBD2 (5 bases each). V lost 1 base to trimming and J lost 10 bases, with 14 bases between them. This CDR3 spans 14 amino acids. Looked up from germline, CDR1 is SGHVS and CDR2 is FNYEAQ. Using reference TRBV7-6 and TRBJ2-1 for the parts outside the CDR3, the full variable domain is GAGVSQSPRYKVTKRGQDVALRCDPISGHVSLYWYRQALGQGPEFLTYFNYEAQQDKSGLPNDRFSAERPEGSISTLTIQRTEQRDSAMYRCASSLGTRTREQFFGPGTRLTVL.

The chain recombines TRBV11-3 with TRBJ2-7, with D hard to call. The ends were cut back, 6 bases at V and 4 bases at J, with 4 bases in the middle. Germline assignment: CDR1 SGHNT and CDR2 YENEEA. The CDR3 sequence is 10 residues long. CDR3: CASRAYEQYV. Here the CDR3 DNA reads TGTGCCAGCAGGGCGTACGAGCAGTACGTC.

The chain links TRBV30 to TRBJ1-6, with D unclear. This CDR3 contains 16 residues. V was pared by 3 bases and J by 0 bases, with 12 bases between. CDR1 is GTSNPN and CDR2 is SVGIG in the germline V gene (reference sequence). This CDR3 is CAWRQKFGSYNSPLHF. The CDR3 nucleotides read TGTGCCTGGAGACAGAAGTTCGGCTCCTATAATTCACCCCTCCACTTT.

The chain couples TRBV9 to TRBJ2-1; 9 nucleotides line up with TRBD2. V shed 4 bases, J shed 4 bases, and the junction held 12 bases outside the gene matches. The CDR3 spans 17 residues. CDR1 SGDLS and CDR2 YYNGEE come from the germline V gene. CDR3 coding DNA: TGTGCCAGCAGCCCACGTATAGCAGCGGGGGGATACAATGAGCAGTTCTTC. Translating gives CASSPRIAAGGYNEQFF.

The J gene is TRBJ2-2, the V gene TRBV5-1, with TRBD1 as a possible D gene (5 bases). Germline V CDR1 and CDR2: SGHRS, YFSETQ. V was cut by 0 bases and J by 2 bases, with 8 bases left in between. The CDR3 extends over 15 amino acids. This chain's CDR3 is CASSLGQGNTGELFF. The CDR3 region has the DNA TGCGCCAGCAGCTTGGGGCAGGGCAACACCGGGGAGCTGTTTTTT. Full variable domain (rest looked up from reference TRBV5-1 and TRBJ2-2): KAGVTQTPRYLIKTRGQQVTLSCSPISGHRSVSWYQQTPGQGLQFLFEYFSETQRNKGNFPGRFSGRQFSNSRSEMNVSTLELGDSALYLCASSLGQGNTGELFFGEGSRLTVL.

This clone was picked up one time. This CDR3 reads CASSYGPWSEQFF. The CDR3 nucleotides read TGTGCCAGCAGTTACGGACCCTGGAGTGAGCAGTTCTTC. The V gene is TRBV6-5, the J gene TRBJ2-1; D remains ambiguous. CDR1 is MNHEY, CDR2 SVGAGI, per germline. The CDR3 covers 13 residues. The germline V and J ends were trimmed by 2 bases and 9 bases, with 11 bases remaining between them.

This chain joins TRBV2 and TRBJ2-4; 7 bases are shared with TRBD1. The J segment lost 2 bases and the V segment lost 4 bases, leaving 8 bases of the junction unmatched. The CDR3 has 16 residues. Germline V gene sequence: CDR1 SNHLY, CDR2 FYNNEI. CDR3 residues: CASSGYRGATKNIQYF. CDR3 nucleotide sequence: TGTGCCAGCAGTGGGTACAGGGGAGCGACCAAAAACATTCAGTACTTC.

V is TRBV10-1 and J is TRBJ1-3; TRBD1 might be the D (5 bases). CDR1 and CDR2 (germline): WNHNN, SYGVQD (reference sequence). The CDR3 runs 14 residues. V was shortened by 10 bases and J by 0 bases, with 13 bases between the two germline ends. CDR3: CAIQTARSGNTIYF. The CDR3 DNA reads as TGCGCCATCCAGACAGCTCGCTCTGGAAACACCATATATTTT.

This clone appeared once. J is TRBJ1-3 and V is TRBV29-1; no definite D call. The CDR3 covers 15 residues. CDR1 is SQVTM, CDR2 ANQGSEA, per germline. Trimming removed 5 bases from V and 5 bases from J, with 19 bases in between. CDR3 amino acids: CSVRDPSVLRNTIYF. CDR3 DNA sequence: TGCAGCGTTCGAGATCCTTCGGTTCTTAGAAACACCATATATTTT.

The chain joins TRBV21-1 to TRBJ2-7; whether TRBD1, the table's D call, matches the DNA was not checked. TRBV21-1 is a recognized pseudogene. The length of the CDR3 is 15 residues. CDR3 amino acids: CASSYPPDRNYEQYV. The CDR3 DNA follows: TGTGCCAGCAGTTACCCACCTGACAGGAACTACGAGCAGTACGTC.

This clone was seen only a few times. The chain has TRBV5-1 and TRBJ1-1; possibly TRBD1 for D (5 bases). Germline V gene sequence: CDR1 SGHRS, CDR2 YFSETQ. The CDR3 loop spans 16 amino acids. V was cut by 4 bases and J by 0 bases, with 16 bases left in between. This CDR3 reads CASSPGVGRMNTEAFF. For the CDR3, the DNA is TGCGCCAGCAGCCCGGGAGTGGGGCGCATGAACACTGAAGCTTTCTTT.

The genes are TRBV28 and TRBJ2-7; D assignment may be TRBD1 or TRBD2 (5 bases each). Germline values: CDR1 MDHEN, CDR2 SYDVKM. Trimming removed 0 bases at V and 6 bases at J, with 12 bases between. The CDR3 runs to 14 residues. As DNA, the CDR3 is TGTGCCAGCAGTTTATGGGGGACCCCCCGCGAGCAGTACTTC. Its translation is CASSLWGTPREQYF.

V gene TRBV30 combines with J gene TRBJ2-1; a possible D gene is TRBD1 (6 bases). The V gene's germline CDR1 is GTSNPN and CDR2 SVGIG (reference sequence). CDR3 length: 20 residues. Trimming cost V 3 bases and J 3 bases, with 30 bases left between them. CDR3 amino acids: CAWRGPGVRGIGSSYNEQFF. DNA of the CDR3: TGTGCCTGGAGAGGCCCCGGGGTCAGGGGAATCGGTAGCAGCTACAATGAGCAGTTCTTC.

This clone came up once. The chain has TRBV10-3 and TRBJ1-1; TRBD1 matches 7 bases. Germline V CDR1 and CDR2: ENHRY, SYGVKD. This CDR3 contains 12 residues. V was pared by 5 bases and J by 5 bases, with 2 bases of the junction left unmatched. The CDR3 DNA reads TGTGCCATCAGTACAGGGGAGACTGAAGCTTTCTTT. Translation gives CAISTGETEAFF.

In DNA form, the CDR3 reads TGTGCCTGGGGAGGACAGGGCACCAATCAGCCCCAGCATTTT. Translation gives CAWGGQGTNQPQHF. The rearrangement uses TRBV30 and TRBJ1-5; 8 bases fit TRBD1. J lost 3 bases, V lost 5 bases, and 6 bases had no gene match. This CDR3 region has 14 residues. Germline V lookup: CDR1 GTSNPN, CDR2 SVGIG (reference sequence).

This clone was observed a few times. The rearrangement uses TRBV7-3 and TRBJ1-5; 8 bases fit TRBD1. Germline values: CDR1 SGHTA, CDR2 FQGTGA. V lost 5 bases and J lost 8; bases outside the gene matches: 5. The CDR3 extends over 13 amino acids. DNA for the CDR3: TGTGCCAGCAGCCGGACAGGGAGGGAGCCCCAGCATTTT. It specifies CASSRTGREPQHF.

The chain joins TRBV9 to TRBJ1-1; D unresolved. The V end was cut by 0 bases, the J end by 4 bases, with 7 bases between. This CDR3 contains 13 residues. The germline CDR1 and CDR2 sequences are SGDLS and YYNGEE. CDR3 sequence reads: CASSVVRGTEAFF. In DNA, the CDR3 is TGTGCCAGCAGCGTAGTACGGGGCACTGAAGCTTTCTTT. The entire variable domain, with the rest obtained from reference TRBV9 and TRBJ1-1, is as follows: DSGVTQTPKHLITATGQRVTLRCSPRSGDLSVYWYQQSLDQGLQFLIQYYNGEERAKGNILERFSAQQFPDLHSELNLSSLELGDSALYFCASSVVRGTEAFFGQGTRLTVV.